A selection of T cell receptor beta chains follows, all from one sample in a study of blood T cells in healthy people across ages. TCRdb independently ran MiXCR on the 5' RACE reads; one entry per CDR3 protein. The table records over 1,300,000 distinct CDR3 sequences, roughly 59% of them present only once. Material: blood. All receptors derive from a man younger than 35 in good health. Both conserved end residues are trimmed from each CDR3. Expanded clones get a size class; other rows say once, few or many, or leave the size out.

-	TRBV7-2	TRBJ1-6	ASSGQGRNSPLH
-	TRBV2	TRBJ1-2	AGSRPGQGHYGYT
-	TRBV7-7	TRBJ2-5	ASSPSSGGQETQY
-	TRBV27	TRBJ2-5	ASSSAPSFLQETQY
few	TRBV10-3	TRBJ1-1	AISPETGVVGEAF
once	TRBV28	TRBJ2-4	ASTLGSLAKNIQY
-	TRBV28	TRBJ1-6	ASRSWGVGSPLH
-	TRBV7-9	TRBJ1-1	ASSLSDRGHTEAF
-	TRBV4-3	TRBJ2-3	ASSQEDLRGASWEDTQY
-	TRBV6-5	TRBJ2-6	ASSYSVELNHLGANVLT
-	TRBV25-1	TRBJ2-3	ASGPWGSGWSKDTQY
-	TRBV27	TRBJ2-5	ASSFSAGVPETQY
-	TRBV20-1	TRBJ2-5	SAPKRGGFQETQY
few	TRBV20-1	TRBJ1-2	SAPTGIATSLNYGYT
few	TRBV6-6	TRBJ2-7	ASGYSRDRGNEQY
few	TRBV29-1	TRBJ1-2	SDTDRVGYGYT
-	TRBV27	TRBJ2-3	ASSPGTVGRDTQY
-	TRBV29-1	TRBJ2-3	SVGRGTSTDTQY
once	TRBV29-1	TRBJ2-3	SVEGQAGSGTQY
-	TRBV10-2	TRBJ1-5	ASSGGAGQVYQPQH
-	TRBV7-2	TRBJ2-1	ASSLSGVYNGQF
-	TRBV4-1	TRBJ2-7	ASSQVGDSTYEQY
-	TRBV11-2	TRBJ1-1	ASSYASPGTEAF
-	TRBV4-1	-	ASSHLGLGYNEQY
few	TRBV4-1	TRBJ2-5	ASSQAPGGETQY
few	TRBV29-1	TRBJ2-5	SVPGQVIETQY
few	TRBV20-1	TRBJ2-7	SAPLSYEQY
-	TRBV11-2	TRBJ2-3	ASSLVGRGVLVTDTQY
-	TRBV12-3/TRBV12-4	-	ASSDPTRQGARIRETQY
few	TRBV15	TRBJ1-5	ATSWRLGNQPQH
-	TRBV12-3/TRBV12-4	TRBJ2-4	ASSPEELAGTDIQY
-	TRBV6-2/TRBV6-3	TRBJ2-5	ASSYTDMQETQY
-	TRBV10-3	TRBJ2-1	AISGALAGGYNEQF
-	TRBV12-3/TRBV12-4	TRBJ2-7	ASSFNSPYEQY
-	TRBV20-1	-	SARDVAALRYEQY
-	TRBV27	TRBJ2-1	ASSETAWGYNEQF
many	TRBV12-5	TRBJ2-7	ASGSRGEQY